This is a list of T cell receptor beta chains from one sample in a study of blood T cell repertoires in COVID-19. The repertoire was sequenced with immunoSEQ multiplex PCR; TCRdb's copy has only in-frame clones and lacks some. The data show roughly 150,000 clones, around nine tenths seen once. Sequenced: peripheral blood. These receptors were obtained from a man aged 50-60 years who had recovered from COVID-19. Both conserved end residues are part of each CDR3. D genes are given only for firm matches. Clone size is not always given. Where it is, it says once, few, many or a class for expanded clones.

CDR3aa: CASRASNQPQHF; CDR3nt: TGTGCCAGCAGGGCTAGCAATCAGCCCCAGCATTTT; j_gene: TRBJ1-5; len: 12; abundance: NA; d_gene: NA; v_gene: TRBV6-5
CDR3aa: CASRVAGGLDEQFF; CDR3nt: TGTGCCAGCAGGGTAGCGGGGGGCCTGGATGAGCAGTTCTTC; j_gene: TRBJ2-1; len: 14; abundance: NA; d_gene: TRBD2; v_gene: TRBV28
CDR3aa: CASSPPGGVGNEQYF; CDR3nt: TGTGCCAGCTCACCTCCCGGAGGGGTCGGCAACGAGCAGTACTTC; j_gene: TRBJ2-7; len: 15; abundance: NA; d_gene: NA; v_gene: TRBV18
CDR3aa: CASSLEGRTSYQETQYF; CDR3nt: TGTGCCAGCAGCTTAGAAGGGAGGACTAGTTACCAAGAGACCCAGTACTTC; j_gene: TRBJ2-5; len: 17; abundance: once; d_gene: TRBD2; v_gene: TRBV7-2
CDR3aa: CASSLRGELFF; CDR3nt: TGTGCCAGCAGCCTGCGCGGGGAGCTGTTTTTT; j_gene: TRBJ2-2; len: 11; abundance: NA; d_gene: NA; v_gene: TRBV7-6
CDR3aa: CASSLDRPMATNEKLFF; CDR3nt: TGTGCCAGCAGCTTAGACAGACCAATGGCAACTAATGAAAAACTGTTTTTT; j_gene: TRBJ1-4; len: 17; abundance: NA; d_gene: NA; v_gene: TRBV7-2
CDR3aa: CASRQGAGNTEAFF; CDR3nt: TGTGCCAGCAGACAGGGGGCAGGGAACACTGAAGCTTTCTTT; j_gene: TRBJ1-1; len: 14; abundance: NA; d_gene: TRBD1; v_gene: TRBV6-5
CDR3aa: CASSLAYGSYNEQFF; CDR3nt: TGTGCCAGCAGCTTAGCTTACGGGTCCTACAATGAGCAGTTCTTC; j_gene: TRBJ2-1; len: 15; abundance: NA; d_gene: NA; v_gene: TRBV7-2
CDR3aa: CASSQGGGFNEKLFF; CDR3nt: TGCGCCAGCAGCCAAGGGGGGGGGTTTAATGAAAAACTGTTTTTT; j_gene: TRBJ1-4; len: 15; abundance: NA; d_gene: NA; v_gene: TRBV4-1
CDR3aa: CASSLALGQRTDTQYF; CDR3nt: TGTGCCAGCAGCTTAGCGCTGGGACAGAGGACAGATACGCAGTATTTT; j_gene: TRBJ2-3; len: 16; abundance: NA; d_gene: TRBD1; v_gene: TRBV7-6
CDR3aa: CASSGTGRTEAFF; CDR3nt: TGTGCCAGCAGTGGGACAGGGAGAACTGAAGCTTTCTTT; j_gene: TRBJ1-1; len: 13; abundance: NA; d_gene: TRBD1; v_gene: TRBV6-2/TRBV6-3
CDR3aa: CASSSGTRRDNEQFF; CDR3nt: TGTGCCAGCAGCTCCGGGACTAGAAGGGACAATGAGCAGTTCTTC; j_gene: TRBJ2-1; len: 15; abundance: NA; d_gene: TRBD2; v_gene: TRBV7-3
CDR3aa: CASSVDQGSYEQYF; CDR3nt: TGTGCCAGCAGCGTAGATCAGGGCTCCTACGAGCAGTACTTC; j_gene: TRBJ2-7; len: 14; abundance: NA; d_gene: NA; v_gene: TRBV9
CDR3aa: CAKAGDQETQYF; CDR3nt: TGTGCCAAAGCGGGAGATCAAGAGACCCAGTACTTC; j_gene: TRBJ2-5; len: 12; abundance: NA; d_gene: TRBD2; v_gene: TRBV30
CDR3aa: CASSPFPTATNEKLFF; CDR3nt: TGTGCCAGCTCACCTTTCCCGACTGCAACTAATGAAAAACTGTTTTTT; j_gene: TRBJ1-4; len: 16; abundance: NA; d_gene: NA; v_gene: TRBV18
CDR3aa: CSGGFGNTEAFF; CDR3nt: TGCAGCGGGGGATTCGGGAACACTGAAGCTTTCTTT; j_gene: TRBJ1-1; len: 12; abundance: once; d_gene: NA; v_gene: TRBV29-1
CDR3aa: CASSRNGQETQYF; CDR3nt: TGTGCCAGCAGCCGAAACGGGCAAGAGACCCAGTACTTC; j_gene: TRBJ2-5; len: 13; abundance: NA; d_gene: NA; v_gene: TRBV5-4
CDR3aa: CASSPDTIYGYTF; CDR3nt: TGTGCCAGCAGCCCCGACACCATCTATGGCTACACCTTC; j_gene: TRBJ1-2; len: 13; abundance: NA; d_gene: NA; v_gene: TRBV5-8
CDR3aa: CASSRDREKGGYTF; CDR3nt: TGTGCCAGCAGCAGAGACAGGGAAAAGGGTGGCTACACCTTC; j_gene: TRBJ1-2; len: 14; abundance: NA; d_gene: TRBD1; v_gene: TRBV6-5
CDR3aa: CARNRTEHFTDTQYF; CDR3nt: TGTGCCAGAAATCGGACAGAACATTTCACAGATACGCAGTATTTT; j_gene: TRBJ2-3; len: 15; abundance: NA; d_gene: NA; v_gene: TRBV5-3
CDR3aa: CASSSYGGAGQPQHF; CDR3nt: TGTGCCAGCAGTTCATATGGGGGAGCGGGGCAGCCCCAGCATTTT; j_gene: TRBJ1-5; len: 15; abundance: NA; d_gene: NA; v_gene: TRBV6-2/TRBV6-3
CDR3aa: CASGEGVLYGYTF; CDR3nt: TGCGCCAGCGGAGAGGGGGTGCTCTATGGCTACACCTTC; j_gene: TRBJ1-2; len: 13; abundance: NA; d_gene: NA; v_gene: TRBV5-1
CDR3aa: CASSRGQGIGDSPLHF; CDR3nt: TGTGCCAGCAGCAGAGGGCAGGGGATTGGGGATTCACCCCTCCACTTT; j_gene: TRBJ1-6; len: 16; abundance: NA; d_gene: NA; v_gene: TRBV5-6
CDR3aa: CASRPQFKRGTEAFF; CDR3nt: TGTGCCAGTAGACCCCAATTCAAGCGGGGCACTGAAGCTTTCTTT; j_gene: TRBJ1-1; len: 15; abundance: NA; d_gene: NA; v_gene: TRBV19
CDR3aa: CASSRIGTEGSYEQYF; CDR3nt: TGTGCCAGCTCACGGATCGGGACAGAGGGCTCCTACGAGCAGTACTTC; j_gene: TRBJ2-7; len: 16; abundance: NA; d_gene: TRBD1; v_gene: TRBV18
CDR3aa: CASRGQGATTGELFF; CDR3nt: TGCGCCAGCAGAGGGCAGGGGGCGACCACCGGGGAGCTGTTTTTT; j_gene: TRBJ2-2; len: 15; abundance: NA; d_gene: TRBD1; v_gene: TRBV5-1
CDR3aa: CASSPTGSGTGELFF; CDR3nt: TGTGCCAGCAGCCCCACAGGGTCGGGCACCGGGGAGCTGTTTTTT; j_gene: TRBJ2-2; len: 15; abundance: NA; d_gene: NA; v_gene: TRBV6-5
CDR3aa: CAWSPVNTIYF; CDR3nt: TGTGCCTGGAGTCCTGTAAACACCATATATTTT; j_gene: TRBJ1-3; len: 11; abundance: NA; d_gene: NA; v_gene: TRBV30
CDR3aa: CASTRGLMNTGELFF; CDR3nt: TGTGCCAGCACCCGGGGACTCATGAACACCGGGGAGCTGTTTTTT; j_gene: TRBJ2-2; len: 15; abundance: NA; d_gene: NA; v_gene: TRBV2
CDR3aa: CASREGGSNQPQHF; CDR3nt: TGCGCCAGCAGGGAAGGAGGGAGCAATCAGCCCCAGCATTTT; j_gene: TRBJ1-5; len: 14; abundance: NA; d_gene: NA; v_gene: TRBV10-2
CDR3aa: CATSRSPGQGDTEAFF; CDR3nt: TGTGCCACCAGCAGATCACCGGGACAGGGCGACACTGAAGCTTTCTTT; j_gene: TRBJ1-1; len: 16; abundance: NA; d_gene: TRBD1; v_gene: TRBV15
CDR3aa: CASSPPKTGANEKLFF; CDR3nt: TGTGCCAGCTCACCACCAAAAACAGGGGCTAATGAAAAACTGTTTTTT; j_gene: TRBJ1-4; len: 16; abundance: once; d_gene: TRBD1; v_gene: TRBV18
CDR3aa: CASSSGETQYF; CDR3nt: TGTGCCAGCAGCTCGGGAGAGACCCAGTACTTC; j_gene: TRBJ2-5; len: 11; abundance: NA; d_gene: NA; v_gene: TRBV7-8
CDR3aa: CASSHPQTGAITDTQYF; CDR3nt: TGTGCCAGCAGTCACCCTCAGACAGGGGCCATCACAGATACGCAGTATTTT; j_gene: TRBJ2-3; len: 17; abundance: NA; d_gene: TRBD1; v_gene: TRBV27
CDR3aa: CASSFSGVGTQAYEQYF; CDR3nt: TGTGCCAGCAGCTTTAGCGGGGTGGGAACGCAGGCCTACGAGCAGTACTTC; j_gene: TRBJ2-7; len: 17; abundance: NA; d_gene: TRBD2; v_gene: TRBV7-2
CDR3aa: CATGLMGIDTQYF; CDR3nt: TGTGCCACCGGACTGATGGGGATTGATACGCAGTATTTT; j_gene: TRBJ2-3; len: 13; abundance: NA; d_gene: NA; v_gene: TRBV24-1
CDR3aa: CASARRSPSYEQYF; CDR3nt: TGTGCTAGTGCCCGACGGAGTCCTAGCTACGAGCAGTACTTC; j_gene: TRBJ2-7; len: 14; abundance: NA; d_gene: NA; v_gene: TRBV12-5
CDR3aa: CASSALGTTYNEQFF; CDR3nt: TGTGCCAGCAGCGCGTTAGGGACAACTTACAATGAGCAGTTCTTC; j_gene: TRBJ2-1; len: 15; abundance: NA; d_gene: NA; v_gene: TRBV9
CDR3aa: CASSIDRGQGANTGELFF; CDR3nt: TGTGCCAGTAGTATAGATCGGGGACAGGGGGCGAACACCGGGGAGCTGTTTTTT; j_gene: TRBJ2-2; len: 18; abundance: NA; d_gene: TRBD1; v_gene: TRBV19
CDR3aa: CASSPPVRGRNTEAFF; CDR3nt: TGTGCCAGCTCACCACCGGTGAGGGGGCGAAACACTGAAGCTTTCTTT; j_gene: TRBJ1-1; len: 16; abundance: NA; d_gene: TRBD1; v_gene: TRBV18
CDR3aa: CASSPGTGVGNEQFF; CDR3nt: TGCGCCAGCAGCCCCGGGACAGGGGTAGGGAATGAGCAGTTCTTC; j_gene: TRBJ2-1; len: 15; abundance: NA; d_gene: TRBD1; v_gene: TRBV5-1
CDR3aa: CASSVASGNLDTQYF; CDR3nt: TGTGCCAGCAGCGTGGCTAGCGGGAATCTAGATACGCAGTATTTT; j_gene: TRBJ2-3; len: 15; abundance: NA; d_gene: TRBD2; v_gene: TRBV9
CDR3aa: CASRSTGNTGELFF; CDR3nt: TGTGCCAGCAGGTCTACAGGGAACACCGGGGAGCTGTTTTTT; j_gene: TRBJ2-2; len: 14; abundance: NA; d_gene: NA; v_gene: TRBV7-6
CDR3aa: CASSLVGQGAPTGELFF; CDR3nt: TGTGCCAGCAGCTTAGTGGGACAGGGGGCGCCCACCGGGGAGCTGTTTTTT; j_gene: TRBJ2-2; len: 17; abundance: NA; d_gene: TRBD1; v_gene: TRBV11-2
CDR3aa: CALYGGGHMNTEAFF; CDR3nt: TGTGCCCTCTACGGGGGGGGTCACATGAACACTGAAGCTTTCTTT; j_gene: TRBJ1-1; len: 15; abundance: NA; d_gene: NA; v_gene: TRBV9
CDR3aa: CASRPDRGHNQPQHF; CDR3nt: TGTGCCAGCAGGCCCGACAGGGGCCACAATCAGCCCCAGCATTTT; j_gene: TRBJ1-5; len: 15; abundance: NA; d_gene: TRBD1; v_gene: TRBV6-5
CDR3aa: CASGLYLADTGELFF; CDR3nt: TGTGCTAGTGGTTTATATTTAGCAGACACCGGGGAGCTGTTTTTT; j_gene: TRBJ2-2; len: 15; abundance: NA; d_gene: NA; v_gene: TRBV12-5
CDR3aa: CASSLGQGEGSPLHF; CDR3nt: TGTGCCAGCAGCTTAGGGCAGGGGGAAGGGTCACCCCTCCACTTT; j_gene: TRBJ1-6; len: 15; abundance: NA; d_gene: TRBD1; v_gene: TRBV11-2
CDR3aa: CASSYARDFDYEQYF; CDR3nt: TGTGCCAGCAGTTACGCTAGGGACTTTGACTACGAGCAGTACTTC; j_gene: TRBJ2-7; len: 15; abundance: NA; d_gene: NA; v_gene: TRBV6-2/TRBV6-3
CDR3aa: CASSPGLAGTYEQYF; CDR3nt: TGTGCCAGCAGCCCTGGACTAGCGGGGACCTACGAGCAGTACTTC; j_gene: TRBJ2-7; len: 15; abundance: NA; d_gene: TRBD2; v_gene: TRBV7-3